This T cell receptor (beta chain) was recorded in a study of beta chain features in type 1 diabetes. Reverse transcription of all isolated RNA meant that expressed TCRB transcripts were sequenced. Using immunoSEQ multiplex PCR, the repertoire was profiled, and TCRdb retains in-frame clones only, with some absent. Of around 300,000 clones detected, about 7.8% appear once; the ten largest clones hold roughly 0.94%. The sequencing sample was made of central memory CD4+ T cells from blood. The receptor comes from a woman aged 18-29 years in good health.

The CDR3 DNA reads as TGCGCCAGCAAAATCGGGGTCACCGGGGAGCTGTTTTTT. Protein sequence: CASKIGVTGELFF. The chain uses TRBV5-1 and TRBJ2-2, with TRBD2 as a possible D gene (5 bases). Between the trimmed V and J ends, which lost 6 bases and 4 bases, there was a span of 10 bases. This CDR3 is built from 13 residues. CDR1 is SGHRS, CDR2 YFSETQ, per germline.